The rows below give T cell receptor beta chains drawn from one sample of a study of T cell changes during pregnancy in multiple sclerosis. Some clones are missing from TCRdb's copy, which holds only in-frame ones; the method was immunoSEQ multiplex PCR. The sample yields more than 40,000 clones, 90% to 95% seen once. The starting material was CD4+ T cells from peripheral blood mononuclear cells, obtained in the second trimester of pregnancy. Receptor source: a female donor with multiple sclerosis, enrolled in a pregnancy study. Both conserved end residues are part of each CDR3. The order of the fields is J gene, V gene, clone size, D gene, CDR3 protein, CDR3 DNA. The D gene is left open where the match is weak. Clone sizes are given selectively: once, few, many, or a class where the clone is expanded.

TRBJ2-7	TRBV7-2	NA	NA	CASSLDIRGTYEQYF	TGTGCCAGCAGCTTAGATATTCGGGGAACCTACGAGCAGTACTTC
TRBJ2-7	TRBV29-1	NA	TRBD1	CSVSPGGPYEQYF	TGCAGCGTAAGCCCAGGGGGCCCCTACGAGCAGTACTTC
TRBJ2-7	TRBV19	NA	TRBD1	CASSIVRGSSYEQYF	TGTGCCAGTAGTATTGTCAGGGGGAGCTCCTACGAGCAGTACTTC
TRBJ2-1	TRBV9	once	TRBD2	CASSPGGLAVGNEQFF	TGTGCCAGCAGCCCGGGTGGGCTAGCGGTAGGGAATGAGCAGTTCTTC
TRBJ1-1	TRBV10-3	NA	NA	CAISGGGTEAFF	TGTGCCATCAGTGGAGGGGGCACTGAAGCTTTCTTT
TRBJ2-5	TRBV18	NA	TRBD1	CASSGDRLETQYF	TGTGCCAGCTCGGGGGACAGGCTAGAGACCCAGTACTTC
TRBJ2-3	TRBV5-4	NA	NA	CASSGFDKSAGTTDTQYF	TGTGCCAGCAGCGGATTCGACAAATCCGCGGGCACCACAGATACGCAGTATTTT
TRBJ2-2	TRBV7-3	once	TRBD1	CASSLRGPNTGELFF	TGTGCCAGCAGCTTGAGGGGGCCGAACACCGGGGAGCTGTTTTTT
TRBJ1-2	TRBV19	NA	TRBD1	CASGYRGVGYGYTF	TGTGCCAGTGGATACAGGGGAGTTGGCTATGGCTACACCTTC
TRBJ1-3	TRBV4-3	NA	TRBD1	CASSPGQGSGNTIYF	TGCGCCAGCAGCCCGGGACAGGGTTCGGGAAACACCATATATTTT
TRBJ1-1	TRBV7-3	NA	NA	CASRDPGRGAEAFF	TGTGCCAGCAGAGACCCGGGACGGGGGGCTGAAGCTTTCTTT
TRBJ1-2	TRBV18	NA	TRBD1	CASSPGQANYGYTF	TGTGCCAGCTCACCAGGACAGGCCAACTATGGCTACACCTTC
TRBJ2-7	TRBV5-4	NA	TRBD1	CASSIGTGPSYEQYF	TGTGCCAGCAGCATCGGGACAGGCCCTTCCTACGAGCAGTACTTC
TRBJ1-5	TRBV7-2	NA	TRBD1	CASSFAGGNQPQHF	TGTGCCAGCAGCTTCGCAGGGGGGAATCAGCCCCAGCATTTT
TRBJ2-1	TRBV7-2	NA	NA	CASSLYSGANEQFF	TGTGCCAGCAGCTTGTACTCGGGTGCCAATGAGCAGTTCTTC
TRBJ1-1	TRBV30	NA	NA	CARKSPTERTEAFF	TGTGCCCGAAAATCCCCAACAGAAAGGACTGAAGCTTTCTTT
TRBJ1-6	TRBV6-1	NA	NA	CASSTGLRHSPLHF	TGTGCCAGCAGTACGGGACTCCGCCATTCACCCCTCCACTTT
TRBJ2-7	TRBV6-1	NA	TRBD2	CAAGVSGGAYEQYF	TGTGCCGCGGGGGTAAGCGGGGGGGCCTACGAGCAGTACTTC